One sample yielded the 10 T cell receptor beta chains listed below, sequenced in a study of shared clonotypes between healthy human individuals. Assay used: immunoSEQ multiplex PCR; TCRdb lists only in-frame clones, some missing. The table has about 730,000 clones, 55% to 80% seen once; the top ten hold over 1.5%. Sequencing was done on a sample of memory CD4+ T cells sorted from blood. Subset noted: CD45RA-negative fraction. Receptors were obtained from a woman in her thirties in good health.

This clone was counted only a few times. The V and J genes are TRBV5-1 and TRBJ2-7; TRBD2 matches 9 bases. Germline loops: CDR1 SGHRS, CDR2 YFSETQ. V lost 4 bases to trimming and J lost 0 bases; unmatched junction nucleotides: 5. This CDR3 spans 15 amino acids. The CDR3 loop reads CASSPLAGSSYEQYF. Here the CDR3 DNA reads TGCGCCAGCAGCCCTCTAGCGGGGAGCTCCTACGAGCAGTACTTC.

The chain links TRBV18 to TRBJ1-5; D is undetermined. CDR1 and CDR2 from the germline V gene are KGHSH and LQKENI. Trimming pared 6 bases from V and 0 bases from J, leaving 9 bases between. This CDR3 is 14 amino acids long. The CDR3 nucleotides read TGTGCCAGCTCTCTAGCAAATAGCAATCAGCCCCAGCATTTT. This encodes CASSLANSNQPQHF.

This rearrangement joins TRBV11-2 to TRBJ2-1; a weak D match, TRBD2 (6 bases). Trimming shortened V by 4 bases and J by 4 bases, and 14 bases separated the two germline ends. The CDR3 has 15 residues. The germline V gene has CDR1 SGHAT and CDR2 FQNNGV. CDR3 DNA sequence: TGTGCCAGCAGCTCAATAGCGGCCGCATACAATGAGCAGTTCTTC. It encodes CASSSIAAAYNEQFF.

The rearrangement uses TRBV6-6 and TRBJ2-5; maybe TRBD2 (5 bases). This CDR3 has 16 amino acids. Per the germline V gene, CDR1 is MNHNY and CDR2 is SVGAGI (reference sequence). V lost 0 bases, J lost 5 bases, and 16 bases lay in between. In DNA form, the CDR3 reads TGTGCCAGCAGTTACTCGAGAAGCGGAGGCGGGGAGACCCAGTACTTC. Translation: CASSYSRSGGGETQYF.

CDR3 DNA: TGTGCCAGCAGTGACCCACAGGGAAGGACTGAAGCTTTCTTT. Its protein is CASSDPQGRTEAFF. The genes are TRBV28 and TRBJ1-1, with a tentative D call TRBD1 (6 bases). V dropped 5 bases and J dropped 5 bases, with 15 bases sitting between them. CDR1 and CDR2 from the germline V gene are MDHEN and SYDVKM. This CDR3 contains 14 residues. The variable domain in full, with the rest retrieved from reference TRBV28 and TRBJ1-1, is DVKVTQSSRYLVKRTGEKVFLECVQDMDHENMFWYRQDPGLGLRLIYFSYDVKMKEKGDIPEGYSVSREKKERFSLILESASTNQTSMYLCASSDPQGRTEAFFGQGTRLTVV.

The chain carries TRBV6-1 and TRBJ2-7; D might be TRBD1 or TRBD2, each matching 5 bases. CDR1 MNHNS and CDR2 SASEGT come from the germline V gene. The CDR3 is 13 residues long. V dropped 3 bases and J dropped 6 bases, with 12 bases sitting between them. CDR3: CASSELSGTEQYF. The CDR3 nucleotides are TGTGCCAGCAGTGAGTTATCAGGGACCGAGCAGTACTTC.

This chain connects TRBV5-4 to TRBJ2-7; D is perhaps TRBD1 (6 bases). CDR1 and CDR2 (germline): SGHNT, YYREEE (reference sequence). The V gene lost 4 bases and the J gene lost 0 bases, with 14 bases spanning the gap. The CDR3 totals 15 residues. CDR3 sequence: CASSTGQPYSYEQYF. Here the CDR3 DNA reads TGTGCCAGCAGCACGGGACAACCCTACTCCTACGAGCAGTACTTC.

The rearrangement uses TRBV30 and TRBJ1-5; 10 bases are a match to TRBD1. Germline CDR1 GTSNPN, CDR2 SVGIG (reference sequence). V lost 4 bases to trimming and J lost 1 base; unmatched junction nucleotides: 19. The CDR3 contains 20 residues. As DNA, the CDR3 is TGTGCCTGGAAAGAACCCACGCCCCGGGACAGGGGCGCGAGCAATCAGCCCCAGCATTTT. Its translation is CAWKEPTPRDRGASNQPQHF. The variable domain in full, with the rest retrieved from reference TRBV30 and TRBJ1-5, is SQTIHQWPATLVQPVGSPLSLECTVEGTSNPNLYWYRQAAGRGLQLLFYSVGIGQISSEVPQNLSASRPQDRQFILSSKKLLLSDSGFYLCAWKEPTPRDRGASNQPQHFGDGTRLSIL.

The V call is TRBV19, the J call TRBJ1-5; the D is unclear. The CDR3 has 14 residues. Trimming took off 9 bases at V and 0 bases at J, with 12 bases between the two ends. The germline CDR1 and CDR2 sequences are LNHDA and SQIVND (reference sequence). The chain's CDR3 is CASGLHYSNQPQHF. In DNA form, the CDR3 reads TGTGCCAGCGGCCTACATTATAGCAATCAGCCCCAGCATTTT.

The chain joins TRBV7-3 to TRBJ2-7; 10 nucleotides align to TRBD2. Germline V gene lookup returns CDR1 SGHTA and CDR2 FQGTGA. The CDR3 runs 15 residues. Losses at the gene ends were 1 base for V and 6 bases for J; bases not matched to a gene: 6. CDR3 in amino acids: CASSLMLAGVGEQYF. The DNA for the CDR3 is TGTGCCAGCAGCTTAATGCTAGCGGGAGTGGGCGAGCAGTACTTC.